The clone carrying this T cell receptor (beta chain) has just one count. The sample belongs to a study of technical replicates of blood from a few donors. The protocol was immunoSEQ multiplex PCR, while the TCRdb copy is restricted to in-frame clones and leaves out a portion. The table has approximately 50,000 clones, roughly 94% seen once; the top ten hold over 0.2%. The specimen was T cells isolated from PBMCs. The clonotype was recovered from a human donor in good health.

The CDR3 protein is CASSRLSGVGETQYF. DNA of the CDR3: TGTGCCAGCAGCCGGCTTAGCGGAGTAGGGGAGACCCAGTACTTC. The V and J genes are TRBV7-9 and TRBJ2-5; possible D gene TRBD2, 6 bases. The CDR3 has 15 residues. Trimming left V 5 bases short and J 5 bases short, with 18 bases between. CDR1 is SEHNR, CDR2 FQNEAQ, per germline (reference sequence). The full variable domain, rest sourced from reference TRBV7-9 and TRBJ2-5, is DTGVSQNPRHKITKRGQNVTFRCDPISEHNRLYWYRQTLGQGPEFLTYFQNEAQLEKSRLLSDRFSAERPKGSFSTLEIQRTEQGDSAMYLCASSRLSGVGETQYFGPGTRLLVL.